The 23 T cell receptor beta chains reported below all come from one sample, sequenced in a study of shared clonotypes between healthy human individuals. Profiling relied on immunoSEQ multiplex PCR, and the TCRdb table lists in-frame clones only, not all of them. The data contain 1.6 million or so clones, about 98.5% of them singletons. Sequencing input: naive CD4+ T cells sorted from blood. Subset defined: CD45RA+ positively selected. The receptors come from a man aged 30 to 45 in good health.

The chain combines TRBV5-6 with TRBJ1-2; D call uncertain. Trimming shortened V by 2 bases and J by 4 bases, and 9 bases separated the two germline ends. The CDR3 runs 13 residues. CDR1 SGHDT and CDR2 YYEEEE come from the germline V gene. The CDR3 reads CASSFGDAYGYTF. The CDR3 coding sequence is TGTGCCAGCAGCTTTGGGGATGCCTATGGCTACACCTTC. Combining the CDR3 with reference TRBV5-6 and TRBJ1-2 gives the whole variable domain DAGVTQSPTHLIKTRGQQVTLRCSPKSGHDTVSWYQQALGQGPQFIFQYYEEEERQRGNFPDRFSGHQFPNYSSELNVNALLLGDSALYLCASSFGDAYGYTFGSGTRLTVV.

This rearrangement joins TRBV13 to TRBJ2-5; D gene uncertain. This CDR3 is 16 amino acids long. In germline, CDR1 is PRHDT, CDR2 FYEKMQ (reference sequence). Trimming removed 4 bases at V and 1 base at J, with 16 bases between. The CDR3 region has the DNA TGTGCCAGCAGCTCCCCCCACCGAGATGCCCAAGAGACCCAGTACTTC. It translates to CASSSPHRDAQETQYF. The variable domain in full, completed from reference TRBV13 and TRBJ2-5, reads AAGVIQSPRHLIKEKRETATLKCYPIPRHDTVYWYQQGPGQDPQFLISFYEKMQSDKGSIPDRFSAQQFSDYHSELNMSSLELGDSALYFCASSSPHRDAQETQYFGPGTRLLVL.

The chain uses TRBV9 and TRBJ1-1; 9 bases align to TRBD1. The germline V gene has CDR1 SGDLS and CDR2 YYNGEE. V lost 2 bases, J lost 4 bases, and 9 bases stayed unmatched. The CDR3 extends over 16 amino acids. The CDR3 DNA reads TGTGCCAGCAGCGTTACAGGGGGCGCAGGAGGCACTGAAGCTTTCTTT. As protein: CASSVTGGAGGTEAFF.

Only one count was recorded for this clone. The rearrangement links TRBV5-8 to TRBJ2-1; either TRBD1 or TRBD2 may supply D (5 bases each). The V end was cut by 7 bases, the J end by 3 bases, with 17 bases between. The germline CDR1 and CDR2 sequences are SGHTS and YDEGEE. CDR3 length: 15 residues. The CDR3 here is CASGDGTLIYNEQFF. The DNA of the CDR3 is TGTGCCAGCGGGGACGGGACGCTAATCTACAATGAGCAGTTCTTC.

V is TRBV18 and J is TRBJ2-4; D gene unclear. This CDR3 is 13 amino acids long. CDR1 is KGHSH and CDR2 is LQKENI in the germline V gene. V lost 6 bases and J lost 1, with 7 bases in between. The CDR3 DNA sequence: TGTGCCAGCTCCACGGTGGCCAAAAACATTCAGTACTTC. This encodes CASSTVAKNIQYF.

V is TRBV6-1 and J is TRBJ1-2; 9 bases are shared with TRBD1. V shed 4 bases, J shed 4 bases, and the junction held 10 bases outside the gene matches. The V gene's germline CDR1 is MNHNS and CDR2 SASEGT. The CDR3 is 16 residues long. CDR3 sequence: CASSVMDRGLSYGYTF. CDR3 coding DNA: TGTGCCAGCAGTGTAATGGACAGGGGCCTATCCTATGGCTACACCTTC.

V is TRBV14 and J is TRBJ1-2, with 9 bases lining up with TRBD1. V shed 1 base and J 8 bases; nucleotides not matched to a gene: 11. This CDR3 has 16 amino acids. Germline V gives CDR1 SGHDN, CDR2 FVKESK. CDR3 sequence: CASSQASTGTGSGYTF. For the CDR3, the DNA is TGTGCCAGCAGCCAAGCCTCAACCGGGACAGGGAGCGGCTACACCTTC.

This chain connects TRBV28 to TRBJ2-7, with D maybe TRBD2 (5 bases). Germline V gene sequence: CDR1 MDHEN, CDR2 SYDVKM. This CDR3 is 15 amino acids long. V lost 1 base and J lost 3, with 13 bases in between. The CDR3 nucleotides read TGTGCCAGCAGTTTATCGAGGGATAGTAACTACGAGCAGTACTTC. Its protein product is CASSLSRDSNYEQYF.

V is TRBV30 and J is TRBJ2-2; 10 bases line up with TRBD2. This CDR3 has 16 residues. The V segment lost 1 base and the J segment 0 bases; nucleotides outside the gene matches: 2. Per the germline V gene, CDR1 is GTSNPN and CDR2 is SVGIG (reference sequence). This chain's CDR3 is CAWSAGLAANTGELFF. In nucleotides, the CDR3 is TGTGCCTGGAGTGCCGGACTAGCGGCGAACACCGGGGAGCTGTTTTTT.

This chain links TRBV7-8 with TRBJ2-7; D unclear. The CDR3 has 13 residues. Trimming pared 1 base from V and 3 bases from J, leaving 7 bases between. Germline CDR1 and CDR2: SGHVS and FQNEAQ. DNA of the CDR3: TGTGCCAGCAGCTTAGTGGTGCTCTACGAGCAGTACTTC. This codes for CASSLVVLYEQYF.

The V gene is TRBV27, the J gene TRBJ2-3; D ambiguous. Trimming pared 2 bases from V and 0 bases from J, leaving 12 bases between. The germline gives CDR1 MNHEY, CDR2 SMNVEV (reference sequence). The CDR3 has 16 amino acids. The CDR3 reads CASSLVWLSSTDTQYF. The CDR3 DNA follows: TGTGCCAGCAGTTTAGTTTGGCTTTCTAGCACAGATACGCAGTATTTT.

The rearrangement joins TRBV2 to TRBJ2-1; D tentatively reads TRBD1 or TRBD2 (6 bases each). This CDR3 spans 11 amino acids. Germline V gene sequence: CDR1 SNHLY, CDR2 FYNNEI. V was trimmed by 8 bases and J by 7 bases, leaving 9 bases between them. The DNA for the CDR3 is TGTGCCAGCCGGAGGGGGAATGAGCAGTTCTTC. Its protein product is CASRRGNEQFF.

This chain links TRBV11-2 with TRBJ2-4; D is undetermined. The CDR3 spans 16 residues. Between the trimmed V and J ends, which lost 0 bases and 1 base, there was a span of 10 bases. Germline CDR1 SGHAT, CDR2 FQNNGV. For the CDR3, the DNA is TGTGCCAGCAGCTTAGAGTATTTCCGGGCCAAAAACATTCAGTACTTC. Translating it yields CASSLEYFRAKNIQYF.

In the case of this clone: This same CDR3 is encoded by further DNA sequences in the sample. The CDR3 here is CASSLTAEAFF. The CDR3 DNA sequence: TGTGCCAGCAGTTTGACAGCTGAAGCTTTCTTT. The genes are TRBV28 and TRBJ1-1, with D possibly being TRBD1 (5 bases). The length of the CDR3 is 11 residues. CDR1 and CDR2 from the germline V gene are MDHEN and SYDVKM. Trimming took off 3 bases at V and 6 bases at J, with 5 bases between the two ends.

This clone showed up just once. This chain links TRBV9 with TRBJ1-1; the D is unclear. CDR3 length: 15 amino acids. V shed 4 bases and J shed 0 bases, with 13 bases lying between them. Germline values: CDR1 SGDLS, CDR2 YYNGEE. The CDR3 coding sequence is TGTGCCAGCAGCCCCCGTTTCTTGATGAACACTGAAGCTTTCTTT. Translating it yields CASSPRFLMNTEAFF.

This chain joins TRBV28 and TRBJ2-7; D unclear. Germline V gene lookup returns CDR1 MDHEN and CDR2 SYDVKM. CDR3 size: 12 residues. Trimming removed 5 bases at V and 5 bases at J, with 10 bases between. CDR3 amino acids: CASSPTSHEQYF. CDR3 DNA sequence: TGTGCCAGCAGTCCAACCAGTCACGAGCAGTACTTC. Combining the CDR3 with reference TRBV28 and TRBJ2-7 gives the whole variable domain DVKVTQSSRYLVKRTGEKVFLECVQDMDHENMFWYRQDPGLGLRLIYFSYDVKMKEKGDIPEGYSVSREKKERFSLILESASTNQTSMYLCASSPTSHEQYFGPGTRLTVT.

This chain joins TRBV9 and TRBJ2-1; 7 positions match TRBD2. This CDR3 is built from 14 residues. The V gene end was trimmed by 4 bases and the J gene end by 10 bases; junction bases not matched to a gene: 11. CDR1 and CDR2 (germline): SGDLS, YYNGEE. CDR3 region: CASSPAGTTLEQFF. The CDR3 DNA reads TGTGCCAGCAGCCCGGCCGGGACTACATTAGAGCAGTTCTTC.

The chain links TRBV19 to TRBJ1-5; weak D call: TRBD1 (6 bases). Germline assignment: CDR1 LNHDA and CDR2 SQIVND (reference sequence). The germline V and J ends were trimmed by 6 bases and 1 base, with 10 bases remaining between them. The CDR3 is 14 residues long. The CDR3 reads CASRKQGSNQPQHF. For the CDR3, the DNA is TGTGCCAGTAGGAAGCAGGGGAGCAATCAGCCCCAGCATTTT.

This rearrangement joins TRBV6-1 to TRBJ2-1; D possibly corresponds to TRBD2 (7 bases). The V gene's germline CDR1 is MNHNS and CDR2 SASEGT. The CDR3 length is 15 residues. V lost 8 bases, J lost 7 bases, and 21 bases lay in between. The CDR3 protein is CASGSLGGGRNEQFF. In nucleotides, the CDR3 is TGTGCCAGCGGGTCTTTAGGGGGGGGCAGGAATGAGCAGTTCTTC.

The chain joins TRBV15 to TRBJ2-1, with a weak D call TRBD1 (5 bases). Germline CDR1 LNHNV, CDR2 YYDKDF (reference sequence). This CDR3 region has 17 residues. Trimming shortened V by 4 bases and J by 6 bases, and 22 bases separated the two germline ends. The DNA of the CDR3 is TGTGCCACCAGCACCTCTGAGACAGCAGCGACGATCAATGAGCAGTTCTTC. Translated: CATSTSETAATINEQFF.

The chain carries TRBV2 and TRBJ2-3, with no clear D. This CDR3 spans 12 amino acids. The V end was cut by 8 bases, the J end by 7 bases, with 13 bases between. Germline V gives CDR1 SNHLY, CDR2 FYNNEI. In DNA form, the CDR3 reads TGTGCCAGCTTAAGGGCCTTGAATACGCAGTATTTT. As protein: CASLRALNTQYF.

The chain combines TRBV5-1 with TRBJ2-2; D may be TRBD1 (6 bases). Trimming took off 4 bases at V and 6 bases at J, with 10 bases between the two ends. Germline-derived CDR1 and CDR2 are SGHRS and YFSETQ. The CDR3 runs 13 residues. The CDR3 here is CASSPGAPGELFF. CDR3 coding DNA: TGCGCCAGCAGCCCAGGGGCGCCCGGGGAGCTGTTTTTT.

The chain joins TRBV5-1 to TRBJ2-7; 8 bases match TRBD1. CDR1 and CDR2 from the germline V gene are SGHRS and YFSETQ. The V and J ends lost 4 bases and 3 bases, in that order; junction bases with no gene match: 9. This CDR3 has 15 residues. The CDR3 sequence: CASSKRQGPIYEQYF. The CDR3 DNA is TGCGCCAGCAGCAAAAGACAGGGGCCAATCTACGAGCAGTACTTC.